Shown below are 5 T cell receptor beta chains from a single sample sequenced in a study of response to subunit inactivated influenza vaccine (dated by TCRdb to 2016 to 2019). Receptor amplification or capture employed RT-PCR. Sequencing took place on an Illumina HiSeq 2500. TCRdb's own reprocessing of the public reads used fastp at Q25 and MiXCR and kept productive beta chains. Rows are unified per CDR3 protein, each entry keeping the most common DNA and genes. Here the sample has about 700,000 distinct CDR3 sequences; about 15% occur a single time. 5.5% to 7% of the sample is in the top ten clones. Sequencing was performed on PBMCs from blood, taken 14 to 15 days before vaccination. The receptors originated from a man aged 50 or older who received an inactivated influenza vaccine. Donor details come from another sample of the same person, matched by shared clones.

In this sample, this clonotype turned up many times. The rearrangement uses TRBV4-2 and TRBJ1-2; D might be TRBD1 (6 bases). The CDR3 consists of 14 residues. Germline assignment: CDR1 LGHNA and CDR2 YNFKEQ. V lost 3 bases and J 8 bases, leaving 16 bases between the germline ends. CDR3 in DNA: TGTGCCAGCAGCCACGAACAACAGGGCCCGGGCTACACCTTC. Translation: CASSHEQQGPGYTF.

The rearrangement uses TRBV20-1 and TRBJ2-3, with TRBD1 matching over 9 bases. In germline, CDR1 is DFQATT, CDR2 SNEGSKA (reference sequence). CDR3 length equals 14 residues. V lost 1 base and J lost 4; bases outside the gene matches: 3. In DNA, the CDR3 is TGCAGTGCTAGAGCCGGGACAGGGTCAGATACGCAGTATTTT. This encodes CSARAGTGSDTQYF.

This clonotype was counted between two and nine times. The chain is built from TRBV29-1 and TRBJ1-3; D unresolved. Trimming pared 0 bases from V and 4 bases from J, leaving 7 bases between. CDR1 and CDR2 (germline): SQVTM, ANQGSEA. This CDR3 spans 13 amino acids. Here the CDR3 reads CSVEDSGGNTIYF. CDR3 DNA: TGCAGCGTTGAAGATTCTGGGGGAAACACCATATATTTT.

This clonotype was picked up many times. The chain carries TRBV7-9 and TRBJ2-1; 10 bases are a match to TRBD1. The CDR3 runs 15 residues. CDR1 and CDR2 (germline): SEHNR, FQNEAQ (reference sequence). J lost 5 bases, V lost 5 bases, and 6 bases had no gene match. CDR3 sequence reads: CASSTWTGGDNEQFF. The DNA for the CDR3 is TGTGCCAGCAGCACTTGGACAGGGGGGGACAATGAGCAGTTCTTC.

V and J are TRBV2 and TRBJ1-3, with D perhaps matching TRBD1 (5 bases). V was shortened by 6 bases and J by 0 bases, with 24 bases between the two germline ends. This CDR3 comprises 19 residues. The germline CDR1 and CDR2 sequences are SNHLY and FYNNEI. Here the CDR3 reads CASRLDSTRASSSGNTIYF. In DNA, the CDR3 is TGTGCCAGCAGGCTCGACAGTACGCGAGCTTCAAGCTCTGGAAACACCATATATTTT.